The clone carrying this T cell receptor (beta chain) occurred many times. This record comes from a study of human T cells and chemical hapten exposure. Documented time point: patch test 1, 2 weeks after DPC sensitization. Treatment given: therapeutic diphenylcyclopropenone sensitization with weekly scalp DPC. TCRdb fed the RACE reads into MiXCR, producing one record per CDR3 protein. The table records 80,000 or so distinct CDR3 sequences, about 10% of them present only once. CDR3 length: 15 amino acids. Germline assignment: CDR1 SGHRS and CDR2 YFSETQ. The V end lost 7 bases, the J end lost 4 bases, and 17 bases lay between the germline ends.

The TCR comes from a woman aged 50 to 60 with alopecia areata. Some clones in this sample may be carry-over from other donors' samples. The chain uses TRBV5-1 and TRBJ2-2, with D perhaps TRBD2 (5 bases). The sequencing here drew on whole blood, taken in connection with sensitization to the hapten diphenylcyclopropenone (DPC). The CDR3 nucleotides are TGCGCCAGCGGCCCAACTAGTATCGGCACCGGGGAGCTGTTTTTT. Amino acid sequence: CASGPTSIGTGELFF.